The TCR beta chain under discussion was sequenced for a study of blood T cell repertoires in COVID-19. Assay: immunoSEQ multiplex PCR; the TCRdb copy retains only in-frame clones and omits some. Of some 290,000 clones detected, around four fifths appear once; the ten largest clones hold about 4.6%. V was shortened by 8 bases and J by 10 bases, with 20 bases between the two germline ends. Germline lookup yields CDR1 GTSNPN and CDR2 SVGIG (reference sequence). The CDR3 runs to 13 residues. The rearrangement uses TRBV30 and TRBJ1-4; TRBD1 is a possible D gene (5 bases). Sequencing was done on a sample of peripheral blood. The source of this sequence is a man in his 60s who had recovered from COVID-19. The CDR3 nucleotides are TGTGCCGCCGCCGGGGGTAACGTCGGAAAACTGTTTTTT. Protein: CAAAGGNVGKLFF.